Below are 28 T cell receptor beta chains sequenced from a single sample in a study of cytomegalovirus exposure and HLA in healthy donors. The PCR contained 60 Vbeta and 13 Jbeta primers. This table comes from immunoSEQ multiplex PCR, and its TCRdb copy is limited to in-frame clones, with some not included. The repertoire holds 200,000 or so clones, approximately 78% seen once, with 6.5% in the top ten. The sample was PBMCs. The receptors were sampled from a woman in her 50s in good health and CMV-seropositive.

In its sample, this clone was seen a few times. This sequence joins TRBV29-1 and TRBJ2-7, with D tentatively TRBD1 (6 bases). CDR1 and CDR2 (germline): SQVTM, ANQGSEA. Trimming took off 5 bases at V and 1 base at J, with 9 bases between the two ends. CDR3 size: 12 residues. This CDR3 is CSVSTGSYEQYF. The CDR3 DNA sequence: TGCAGCGTTTCTACAGGGTCCTACGAGCAGTACTTC.

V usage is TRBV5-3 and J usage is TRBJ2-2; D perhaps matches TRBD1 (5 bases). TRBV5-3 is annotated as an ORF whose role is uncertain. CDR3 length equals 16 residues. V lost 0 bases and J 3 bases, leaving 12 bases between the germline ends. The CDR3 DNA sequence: TGTGCCAGAAGCTTGGGGGGCCAACAGGACACCGGGGAGCTGTTTTTT. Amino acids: CARSLGGQQDTGELFF.

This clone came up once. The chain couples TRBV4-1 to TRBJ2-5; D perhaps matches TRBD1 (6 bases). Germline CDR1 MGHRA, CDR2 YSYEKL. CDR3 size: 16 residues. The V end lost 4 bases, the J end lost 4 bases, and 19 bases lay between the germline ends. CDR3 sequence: CASSLLTGFGRETQYF. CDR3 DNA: TGCGCCAGCAGCCTACTAACAGGGTTTGGAAGAGAGACCCAGTACTTC.

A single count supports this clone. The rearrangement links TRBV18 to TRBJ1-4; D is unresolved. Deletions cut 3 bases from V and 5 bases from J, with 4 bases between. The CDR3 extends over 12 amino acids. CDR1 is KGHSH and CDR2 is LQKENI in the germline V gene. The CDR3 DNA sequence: TGTGCCAGCTCACCGAGGAATGAAAAACTGTTTTTT. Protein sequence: CASSPRNEKLFF.

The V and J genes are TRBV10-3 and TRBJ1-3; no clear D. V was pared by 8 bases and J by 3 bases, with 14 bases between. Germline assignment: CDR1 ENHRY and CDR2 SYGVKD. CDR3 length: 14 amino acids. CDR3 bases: TGTGCCATCGAGGCATCTGGTGGTGGAAACACCATATATTTT. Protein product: CAIEASGGGNTIYF.

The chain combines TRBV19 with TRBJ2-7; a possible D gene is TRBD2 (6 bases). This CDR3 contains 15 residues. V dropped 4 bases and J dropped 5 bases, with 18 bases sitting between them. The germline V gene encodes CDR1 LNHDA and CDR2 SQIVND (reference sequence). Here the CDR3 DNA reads TGTGCCAGTAGTACGGCTGGAGACAGCGGGCACGAGCAGTACTTC. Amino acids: CASSTAGDSGHEQYF.

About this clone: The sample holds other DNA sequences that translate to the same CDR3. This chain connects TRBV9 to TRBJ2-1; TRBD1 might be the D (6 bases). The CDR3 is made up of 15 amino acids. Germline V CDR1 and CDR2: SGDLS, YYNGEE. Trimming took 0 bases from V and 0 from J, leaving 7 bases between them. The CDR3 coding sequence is TGTGCCAGCAGCGTAGGAGGGGGCTCCTACAATGAGCAGTTCTTC. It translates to CASSVGGGSYNEQFF.

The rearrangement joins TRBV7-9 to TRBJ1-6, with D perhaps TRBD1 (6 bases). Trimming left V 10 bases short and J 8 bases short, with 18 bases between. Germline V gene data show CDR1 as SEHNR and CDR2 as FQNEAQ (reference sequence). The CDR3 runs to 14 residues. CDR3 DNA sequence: TGTGCCACCAGGACAGTGTCACGAGATTCACCCCTCCACTTT. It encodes CATRTVSRDSPLHF.

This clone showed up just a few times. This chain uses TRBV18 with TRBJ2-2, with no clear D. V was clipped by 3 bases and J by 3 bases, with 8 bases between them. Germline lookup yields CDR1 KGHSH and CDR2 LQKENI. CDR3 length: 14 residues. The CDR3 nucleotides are TGTGCCAGCTCACCGGGCTTATACACCGGGGAGCTGTTTTTT. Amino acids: CASSPGLYTGELFF.

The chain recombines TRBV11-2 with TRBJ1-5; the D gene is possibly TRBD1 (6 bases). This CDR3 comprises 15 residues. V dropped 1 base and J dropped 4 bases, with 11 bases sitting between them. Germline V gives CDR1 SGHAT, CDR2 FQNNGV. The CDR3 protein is CASSLGTVENQPQHF. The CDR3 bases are TGTGCCAGCAGCTTAGGGACAGTGGAGAATCAGCCCCAGCATTTT.

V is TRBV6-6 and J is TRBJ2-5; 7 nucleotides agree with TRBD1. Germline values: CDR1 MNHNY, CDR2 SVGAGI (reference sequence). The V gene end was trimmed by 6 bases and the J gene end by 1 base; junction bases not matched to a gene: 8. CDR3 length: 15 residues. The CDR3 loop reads CASSPATGAQETQYF. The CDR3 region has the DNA TGTGCCAGCAGCCCGGCAACAGGGGCCCAAGAGACCCAGTACTTC.

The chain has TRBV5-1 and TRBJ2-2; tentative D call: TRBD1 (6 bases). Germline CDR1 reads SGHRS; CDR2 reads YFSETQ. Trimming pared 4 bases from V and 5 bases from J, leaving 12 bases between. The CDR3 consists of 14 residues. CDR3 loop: CASSTRDTTGELFF. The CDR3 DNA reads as TGCGCCAGCAGCACCCGGGACACGACCGGGGAGCTGTTTTTT.

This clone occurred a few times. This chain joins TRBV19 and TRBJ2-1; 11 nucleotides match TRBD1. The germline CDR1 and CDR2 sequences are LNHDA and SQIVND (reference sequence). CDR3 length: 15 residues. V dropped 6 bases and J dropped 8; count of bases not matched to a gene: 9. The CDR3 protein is CASSLGTGGVDEQFF. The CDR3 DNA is TGTGCCAGTAGCCTCGGGACAGGGGGGGTAGATGAGCAGTTCTTC.

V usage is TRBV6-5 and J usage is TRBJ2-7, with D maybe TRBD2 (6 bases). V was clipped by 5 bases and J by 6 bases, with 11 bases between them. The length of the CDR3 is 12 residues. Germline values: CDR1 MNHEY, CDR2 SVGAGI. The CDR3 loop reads CASSNRGFEQYF. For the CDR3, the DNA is TGTGCCAGCAGTAACCGGGGGTTCGAGCAGTACTTC.

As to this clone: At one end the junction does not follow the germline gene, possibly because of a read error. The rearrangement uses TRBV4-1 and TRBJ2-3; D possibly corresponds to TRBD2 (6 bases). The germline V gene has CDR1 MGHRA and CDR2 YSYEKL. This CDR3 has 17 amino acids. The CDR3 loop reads CASSQEAGRVRLDPQYF. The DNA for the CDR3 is TGCGCCAGCAGCCAAGAGGCAGGAAGGGTGAGACTAGATCCGCAGTATTTT.

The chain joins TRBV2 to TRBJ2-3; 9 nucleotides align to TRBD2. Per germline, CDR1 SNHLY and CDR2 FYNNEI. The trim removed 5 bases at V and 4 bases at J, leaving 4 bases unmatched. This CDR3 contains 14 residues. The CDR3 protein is CASSPGLAPDTQYF. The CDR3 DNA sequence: TGTGCCAGCAGTCCGGGACTAGCCCCAGATACGCAGTATTTT.

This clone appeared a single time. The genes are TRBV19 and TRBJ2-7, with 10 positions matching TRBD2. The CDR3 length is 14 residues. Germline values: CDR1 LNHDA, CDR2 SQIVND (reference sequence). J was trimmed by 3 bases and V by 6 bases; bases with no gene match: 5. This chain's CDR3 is CASRPLAGSYEQYF. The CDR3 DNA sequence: TGTGCCAGTAGACCACTAGCGGGAAGCTACGAGCAGTACTTC. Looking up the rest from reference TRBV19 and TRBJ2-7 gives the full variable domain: DGGITQSPKYLFRKEGQNVTLSCEQNLNHDAMYWYRQDPGQGLRLIYYSQIVNDFQKGDIAEGYSVSREKKESFPLTVTSAQKNPTAFYLCASRPLAGSYEQYFGPGTRLTVT.

Written as DNA, the CDR3 is TGCAGCGGCCTGATGGCCTCTGGGGCCAACGTCCTGACTTTC. Its protein product is CSGLMASGANVLTF. This chain uses TRBV29-1 with TRBJ2-6; D not certain. The CDR3 consists of 14 residues. Germline CDR1 and CDR2: SQVTM and ANQGSEA. The V gene lost 7 bases and the J gene lost 0 bases, with 10 bases spanning the gap.

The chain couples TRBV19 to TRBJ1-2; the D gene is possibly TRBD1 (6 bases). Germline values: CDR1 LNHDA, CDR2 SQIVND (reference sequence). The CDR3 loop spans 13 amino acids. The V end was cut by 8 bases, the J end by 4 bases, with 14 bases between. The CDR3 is CASGGAGSYGYTF. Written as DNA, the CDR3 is TGTGCCAGTGGGGGGGCAGGCAGCTATGGCTACACCTTC.

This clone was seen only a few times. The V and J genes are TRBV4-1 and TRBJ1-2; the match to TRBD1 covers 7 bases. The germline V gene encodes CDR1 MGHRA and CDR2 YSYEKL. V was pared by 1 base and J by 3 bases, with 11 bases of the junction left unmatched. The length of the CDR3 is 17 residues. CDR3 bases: TGCGCCAGCAGCCAAGTCGGGCAGGGGGAAAACGACTATGGCTACACCTTC. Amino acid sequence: CASSQVGQGENDYGYTF.

The CDR3: CASSRDREGGELFF. The CDR3 nucleotides read TGCGCCAGCAGCCGGGACAGGGAAGGCGGGGAGCTGTTTTTT. The V gene is TRBV5-1, the J gene TRBJ2-2, with TRBD1 identical over 9 bases. V shed 4 bases, J shed 7 bases, and the junction held 5 bases outside the gene matches. The CDR3 length is 14 residues. From germline, CDR1 is SGHRS and CDR2 YFSETQ.

The CDR3: CASSPRTRTGGLEDNSPLHF. CDR3 nucleotides: TGTGCCAGCTCACCACGTACTCGGACAGGGGGACTTGAAGATAATTCACCCCTCCACTTT. This sequence joins TRBV18 and TRBJ1-6, with 10 bases lining up with TRBD1. Germline lookup yields CDR1 KGHSH and CDR2 LQKENI. J gave up 5 bases and V 1 base, and 14 bases lay outside the gene matches. The CDR3 length is 20 residues.

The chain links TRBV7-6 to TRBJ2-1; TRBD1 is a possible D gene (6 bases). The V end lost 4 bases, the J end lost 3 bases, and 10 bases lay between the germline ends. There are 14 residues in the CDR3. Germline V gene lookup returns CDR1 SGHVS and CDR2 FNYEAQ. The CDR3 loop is CASSYQTGYNEQFF. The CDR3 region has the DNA TGTGCCAGCAGCTACCAGACAGGCTACAATGAGCAGTTCTTC.

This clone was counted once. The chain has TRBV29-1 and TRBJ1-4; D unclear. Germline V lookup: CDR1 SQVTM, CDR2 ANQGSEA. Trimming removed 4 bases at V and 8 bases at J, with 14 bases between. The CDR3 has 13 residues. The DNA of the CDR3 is TGCAGCGTTGGCGGGGTGACGGGGGAAAAACTGTTTTTT. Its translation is CSVGGVTGEKLFF.

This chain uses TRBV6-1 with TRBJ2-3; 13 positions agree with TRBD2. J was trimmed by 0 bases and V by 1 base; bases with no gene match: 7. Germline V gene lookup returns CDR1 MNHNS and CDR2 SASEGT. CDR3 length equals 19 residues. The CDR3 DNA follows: TGTGCCAGCAGTGAAGACGGGACTAGCGGGATTTGGAGCACAGATACGCAGTATTTT. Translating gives CASSEDGTSGIWSTDTQYF.

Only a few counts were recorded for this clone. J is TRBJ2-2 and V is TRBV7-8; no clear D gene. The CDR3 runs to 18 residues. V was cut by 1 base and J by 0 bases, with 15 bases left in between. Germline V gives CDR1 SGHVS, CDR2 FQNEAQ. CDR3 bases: TGTGCCAGCAGCTTAGGGGCGCTGAGCCTTTCGAACACCGGGGAGCTGTTTTTT. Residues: CASSLGALSLSNTGELFF.

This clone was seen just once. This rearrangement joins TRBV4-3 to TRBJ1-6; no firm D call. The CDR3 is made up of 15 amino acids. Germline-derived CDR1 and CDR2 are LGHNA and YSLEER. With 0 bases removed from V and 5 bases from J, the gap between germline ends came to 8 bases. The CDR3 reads CASSQDADNNSPLHF. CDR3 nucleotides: TGCGCCAGCAGCCAAGATGCAGATAATAATTCACCCCTCCACTTT.

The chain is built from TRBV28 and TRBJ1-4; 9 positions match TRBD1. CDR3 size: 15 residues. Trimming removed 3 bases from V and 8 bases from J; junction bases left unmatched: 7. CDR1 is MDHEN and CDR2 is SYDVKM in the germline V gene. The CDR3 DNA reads TGTGCCAGCAGTTTGCCCGGGACAGGGAGGGAAAAACTGTTTTTT. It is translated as CASSLPGTGREKLFF. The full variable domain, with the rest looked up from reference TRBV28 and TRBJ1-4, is DVKVTQSSRYLVKRTGEKVFLECVQDMDHENMFWYRQDPGLGLRLIYFSYDVKMKEKGDIPEGYSVSREKKERFSLILESASTNQTSMYLCASSLPGTGREKLFFGSGTQLSVL.